Following are 26 T cell receptor beta chains from one sample sequenced in a study of blood T cell repertoires in COVID-19. Some clones are missing from TCRdb's copy, which holds only in-frame ones; the method was immunoSEQ multiplex PCR. The table lists over 150,000 clones, about four fifths of them singletons, with 25% to 35% in the top ten. Sequences were obtained from peripheral blood. The receptor source for this set is a woman in her sixties with acute or convalescent COVID-19.

The rearrangement links TRBV7-2 to TRBJ1-1; the D gene is possibly TRBD1 (5 bases). Germline V gives CDR1 SGHTA, CDR2 FQGNSA. This CDR3 comprises 13 residues. Between the trimmed V and J ends, which lost 2 bases and 5 bases, there was a span of 9 bases. The CDR3 here is CASSLNRRTEAFF. Written as DNA, the CDR3 is TGTGCCAGCAGCTTAAACAGGCGGACTGAAGCTTTCTTT. Variable domain in full (rest from reference TRBV7-2 and TRBJ1-1): GAGVSQSPSNKVTEKGKDVELRCDPISGHTALYWYRQSLGQGLEFLIYFQGNSAPDKSGLPSDRFSAERTGGSVSTLTIQRTQQEDSAVYLCASSLNRRTEAFFGQGTRLTVV.

This clone was detected a few times. The rearrangement links TRBV19 to TRBJ1-5; maybe TRBD1 (6 bases). The germline CDR1 and CDR2 sequences are LNHDA and SQIVND (reference sequence). The CDR3 is made up of 16 amino acids. Trimming took off 5 bases at V and 3 bases at J, with 17 bases between the two ends. The CDR3 region has the DNA TGTGCCAGTAGTCCACGCGGCAGGGGCAACAATCAGCCCCAGCATTTT. Amino acid sequence: CASSPRGRGNNQPQHF.

V is TRBV7-2 and J is TRBJ1-1; D is undetermined. The CDR3 is made up of 12 amino acids. Germline CDR1 is SGHTA and CDR2 is FQGNSA. The V end lost 1 base, the J end lost 10 bases, and 10 bases lay between the germline ends. This chain's CDR3 is CASSLDSRIAFF. For the CDR3, the DNA is TGTGCCAGCAGCTTAGATTCTAGAATAGCTTTCTTT.

V is TRBV11-2 and J is TRBJ1-1; 8 bases fit TRBD1. Germline lookup yields CDR1 SGHAT and CDR2 FQNNGV. The CDR3 totals 13 residues. The junction had 5 bases not matched to a gene; V was cut back by 0 bases and J by 11 bases. Written as DNA, the CDR3 is TGTGCCAGCAGCTTAGATGGTCGGACAGGGGCTTTCTTT. Translating it yields CASSLDGRTGAFF.

J is TRBJ2-2 and V is TRBV6-5; a weak D match, TRBD2 (5 bases). The ends were cut back, 0 bases at V and 1 base at J, with 6 bases in the middle. Germline V gene lookup returns CDR1 MNHEY and CDR2 SVGAGI. The CDR3 length is 15 residues. The CDR3 DNA reads as TGTGCCAGCAGTTACTCGAGGGAGAACACCGGGGAGCTGTTTTTT. Translated: CASSYSRENTGELFF.

The chain couples TRBV20-1 to TRBJ1-4; D gene unclear. This CDR3 spans 11 amino acids. The germline V and J ends were trimmed by 2 bases and 5 bases, with 3 bases remaining between them. CDR1 DFQATT and CDR2 SNEGSKA come from the germline V gene (reference sequence). CDR3 bases: TGCAGTGCTAGACTGAATGAAAAACTGTTTTTT. This translates into CSARLNEKLFF.

This chain connects TRBV18 to TRBJ1-1, with 10 bases lining up with TRBD1. This CDR3 has 17 amino acids. Per germline, CDR1 KGHSH and CDR2 LQKENI. Trimming removed 0 bases from V and 1 base from J; junction bases left unmatched: 5. The DNA for the CDR3 is TGTGCCAGCTCACCACCGGGACAGGGGATCGGGAACACTGAAGCTTTCTTT. Translating gives CASSPPGQGIGNTEAFF.

The rearrangement links TRBV7-9 to TRBJ2-5; TRBD1 matches at 7 bases. The germline gives CDR1 SEHNR, CDR2 FQNEAQ (reference sequence). The ends lost 3 bases at V and 5 bases at J; junction bases unmatched: 9. The CDR3 has 15 amino acids. CDR3: CASSFRQGTSETQYF. DNA of the CDR3: TGTGCCAGCAGCTTCCGACAGGGAACCTCGGAGACCCAGTACTTC.

This rearrangement joins TRBV3-1 (or the pseudogene TRBV3-2) to TRBJ1-6; 7 bases match TRBD1. The CDR3 sequence is 14 residues long. V shed 4 bases and J 7 bases; nucleotides not matched to a gene: 4. Germline V gene data show CDR1 as LGHDT and CDR2 as YNNKEL (reference sequence). This CDR3 reads CASSLRTGNSPLHF. The CDR3 nucleotides are TGTGCCAGCAGCCTCCGGACAGGAAATTCACCCCTCCACTTT.

This chain connects TRBV6-5 to TRBJ1-2, with a tentative D call TRBD1 (5 bases). V was trimmed by 6 bases and J by 8 bases, leaving 13 bases between them. Germline V CDR1 and CDR2: MNHEY, SVGAGI. This CDR3 comprises 12 residues. For the CDR3, the DNA is TGTGCCAGCAGGAGCAGGGTCTGGGGCTACACCTTC. Its translation: CASRSRVWGYTF.

J is TRBJ1-6 and V is TRBV6-5; D gene ambiguous. The V gene's germline CDR1 is MNHEY and CDR2 SVGAGI. CDR3 length equals 14 residues. V was shortened by 10 bases and J by 6 bases, with 16 bases between the two germline ends. The CDR3 region is CATGRVPGNSPLHF. Here the CDR3 DNA reads TGTGCCACGGGTCGGGTTCCTGGTAATTCACCCCTCCACTTT.

V and J are TRBV7-6 and TRBJ2-5, with a possible D match to TRBD1 (5 bases). The CDR3 covers 15 residues. The germline gives CDR1 SGHVS, CDR2 FNYEAQ. Trimming left V 1 base short and J 5 bases short, with 14 bases between. DNA for the CDR3: TGTGCCAGCAGCTTAGGGACACTATATGCGGAGACCCAGTACTTC. Translating gives CASSLGTLYAETQYF.

This sequence joins TRBV19 and TRBJ2-1, with 10 bases that match TRBD2. CDR1 and CDR2 from the germline V gene are LNHDA and SQIVND (reference sequence). The CDR3 contains 15 residues. V trimming: 7 bases; J trimming: 5 bases; junction bases outside the gene matches: 8. The CDR3 sequence: CASNRRTSGNNEQFF. DNA of the CDR3: TGTGCCAGTAATCGAAGGACTAGCGGTAACAATGAGCAGTTCTTC.

Comments on this clone: Within the sample, other DNA sequences also encode this same CDR3. The chain employs TRBV5-1 and TRBJ2-5; D unclear. From germline, CDR1 is SGHRS and CDR2 YFSETQ. The CDR3 contains 14 residues. Trimming left V 0 bases short and J 1 base short, with 7 bases between. CDR3 residues: CASSLVGGQETQYF. The DNA for the CDR3 is TGCGCCAGCAGCTTGGTTGGCGGCCAAGAGACCCAGTACTTC.

V is TRBV6-5 and J is TRBJ1-2; D not certain. V was pared by 5 bases and J by 8 bases, with 21 bases between. Germline CDR1 is MNHEY and CDR2 is SVGAGI. This CDR3 has 15 amino acids. CDR3 in amino acids: CASSRPGRDTGGYTF. The CDR3 bases are TGTGCCAGCAGTAGACCGGGCCGCGATACGGGGGGCTACACCTTC.

The chain recombines TRBV19 with TRBJ2-2; D possibly corresponds to TRBD2 (5 bases). The CDR3 has 16 residues. Trimming removed 5 bases from V and 1 base from J, with 14 bases in between. CDR1 and CDR2 (germline): LNHDA, SQIVND (reference sequence). CDR3 DNA sequence: TGTGCCAGTAGTTGGGTACGGGGATTGAACACCGGGGAGCTGTTTTTT. Amino acid sequence: CASSWVRGLNTGELFF.

This chain uses TRBV30 with TRBJ2-1, with 10 bases matching TRBD2. Unmatched junction bases numbered 4, after V lost 0 bases and J lost 5 bases. There are 15 residues in the CDR3. Germline CDR1 GTSNPN, CDR2 SVGIG (reference sequence). This CDR3 is CAWSVLAGYHNEQFF. In nucleotides, the CDR3 is TGTGCCTGGAGTGTACTAGCGGGGTATCACAATGAGCAGTTCTTC.

This chain connects TRBV6-5 to TRBJ1-4, with 7 bases fitting TRBD1. The length of the CDR3 is 14 residues. Germline CDR1 is MNHEY and CDR2 is SVGAGI. V was clipped by 6 bases and J by 7 bases; unmatched bases: 8. For the CDR3, the DNA is TGTGCCAGCAGGTTACAGGGGTACGGTGAAAAACTGTTTTTT. Encoded protein: CASRLQGYGEKLFF.

The CDR3 nucleotides are TGTGCCAGCCTAGGTGGACAGACCTATGGCTACACCTTC. Encoded protein: CASLGGQTYGYTF. This chain connects TRBV12-3 or TRBV12-4 to TRBJ1-2; TRBD1 might be the D (6 bases). Trimming stripped 8 bases from V and 4 bases from J, with 14 bases between. There are 13 residues in the CDR3.

The rearrangement uses TRBV12-3 or TRBV12-4 and TRBJ1-1, with D possibly matching TRBD1 (5 bases). The CDR3 has 13 amino acids. The V end lost 3 bases, the J end lost 6 bases, and 11 bases lay between the germline ends. The CDR3 bases are TGTGCCAGCAGTTTTGCAGGGAGGGCTGAAGCTTTCTTT. Protein: CASSFAGRAEAFF.

The chain couples TRBV30 to TRBJ1-6; D is possibly TRBD1 (5 bases). The V end was cut by 3 bases, the J end by 6 bases, with 9 bases between. Germline CDR1 and CDR2: GTSNPN and SVGIG (reference sequence). CDR3 length: 13 residues. CDR3 sequence (DNA): TGTGCCTGGAGGGGGCAGCTTAATTCACCCCTCCACTTT. Translation gives CAWRGQLNSPLHF.

The V gene is TRBV28, the J gene TRBJ1-1; 7 bases match TRBD1. The CDR3 is made up of 11 amino acids. CDR1 is MDHEN and CDR2 is SYDVKM in the germline V gene. V dropped 6 bases and J dropped 11; count of bases not matched to a gene: 6. This CDR3 reads CASRRTGAAFF. CDR3 bases: TGTGCCAGCAGAAGGACAGGAGCGGCTTTCTTT.

This chain links TRBV30 with TRBJ1-2; D unresolved. Per germline, CDR1 GTSNPN and CDR2 SVGIG (reference sequence). Trimming cost V 1 base and J 3 bases, with 12 bases left between them. This CDR3 is 14 amino acids long. DNA of the CDR3: TGTGCCTGGAGTGCCCCCGAGAGGGACTATGGCTACACCTTC. The encoded protein is CAWSAPERDYGYTF.

CDR3 nucleotide sequence: TGCGCCAGCAGCCAACTCCGACTAGCGGGGGAAGAGACCCAGTACTTC. Its translation: CASSQLRLAGEETQYF. V is TRBV4-1 and J is TRBJ2-5; 12 bases are a match to TRBD2. V dropped 2 bases and J dropped 3; count of bases not matched to a gene: 4. CDR1 and CDR2 from the germline V gene are MGHRA and YSYEKL. This CDR3 contains 16 residues.

The V call is TRBV4-2, the J call TRBJ1-1; TRBD1 matches 7 bases. This CDR3 is built from 14 residues. Germline V gene lookup returns CDR1 LGHNA and CDR2 YNFKEQ. V lost 3 bases and J lost 4; bases outside the gene matches: 5. CDR3 sequence reads: CASSQGDRATEAFF. As DNA, the CDR3 is TGTGCCAGCAGCCAGGGTGACAGGGCCACTGAAGCTTTCTTT.

This chain connects TRBV9 to TRBJ1-3; D is ambiguous. The germline V gene has CDR1 SGDLS and CDR2 YYNGEE. The V end was cut by 6 bases, the J end by 2 bases, with 12 bases between. The CDR3 has 14 residues. The CDR3 loop reads CASTTGNPGNTIYF. In DNA form, the CDR3 reads TGTGCCAGCACCACGGGGAATCCTGGAAACACCATATATTTT. Using reference TRBV9 and TRBJ1-3 for the parts outside the CDR3, the full variable domain is DSGVTQTPKHLITATGQRVTLRCSPRSGDLSVYWYQQSLDQGLQFLIQYYNGEERAKGNILERFSAQQFPDLHSELNLSSLELGDSALYFCASTTGNPGNTIYFGEGSWLTVV.